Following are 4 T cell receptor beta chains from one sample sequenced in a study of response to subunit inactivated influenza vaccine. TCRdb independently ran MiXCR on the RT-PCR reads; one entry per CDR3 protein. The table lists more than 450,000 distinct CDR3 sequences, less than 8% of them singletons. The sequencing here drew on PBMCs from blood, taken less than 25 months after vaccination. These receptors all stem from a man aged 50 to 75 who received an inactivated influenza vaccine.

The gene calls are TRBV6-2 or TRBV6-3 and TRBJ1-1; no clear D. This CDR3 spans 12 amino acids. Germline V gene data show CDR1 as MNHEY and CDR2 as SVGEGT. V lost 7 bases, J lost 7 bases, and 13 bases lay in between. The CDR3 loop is CASTARASEAFF. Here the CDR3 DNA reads TGTGCCAGCACCGCTCGGGCCAGTGAAGCTTTCTTT.

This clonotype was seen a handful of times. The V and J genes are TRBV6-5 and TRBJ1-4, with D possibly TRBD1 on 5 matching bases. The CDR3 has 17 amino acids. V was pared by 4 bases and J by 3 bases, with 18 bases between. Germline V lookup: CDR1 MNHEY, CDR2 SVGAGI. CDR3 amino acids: CASSSRTRGAPNEKLFF. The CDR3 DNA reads TGTGCCAGCAGTTCCCGGACAAGGGGCGCGCCTAATGAAAAACTGTTTTTT.

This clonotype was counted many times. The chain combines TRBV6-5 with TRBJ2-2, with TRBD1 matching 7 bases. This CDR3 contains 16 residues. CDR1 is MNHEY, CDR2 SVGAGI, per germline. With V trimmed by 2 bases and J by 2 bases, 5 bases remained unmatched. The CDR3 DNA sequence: TGTGCCAGCAGTTACCAGACAGGGTCTAACACCGGGGAGCTGTTTTTT. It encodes CASSYQTGSNTGELFF.

Here the CDR3 reads CSAITGTRDEQFF. The CDR3 nucleotides are TGCAGTGCTATAACGGGAACTAGGGATGAGCAGTTCTTC. V usage is TRBV20-1 and J usage is TRBJ2-1; possible D gene TRBD2, 5 bases. This CDR3 is 13 amino acids long. The V end was cut by 4 bases, the J end by 8 bases, with 15 bases between. From germline, CDR1 is DFQATT and CDR2 SNEGSKA (reference sequence).